These 10 T cell receptor beta chains originate from one sample sequenced in a study of blood T cell repertoires in COVID-19 (dated by TCRdb to about 2020). Library generation was performed with the immunoSEQ multiplex PCR assay. TCRdb provides this immuneACCESS table in a form limited to in-frame rearrangements. Some clones are lacking; in checked studies, under half of them reflect an unresolved V gene, and why the rest are absent is not known. The sample has approximately 280,000 clones on record, 80% to 90% of them singletons. The biggest ten clones account for 8% to 13% of the sample. Material for sequencing was peripheral blood. These TCRs come from a woman in her sixties or seventies with acute or convalescent COVID-19.

J is TRBJ2-3 and V is TRBV2; 12 positions match TRBD1. Germline V gene sequence: CDR1 SNHLY, CDR2 FYNNEI. V lost 5 bases and J lost 6; bases outside the gene matches: 9. This CDR3 spans 16 amino acids. CDR3 nucleotide sequence: TGTGCCAGCAGTCCCCGGGGACAGGGGGCAGGGGATACGCAGTATTTT. This codes for CASSPRGQGAGDTQYF.

The CDR3 region is CASSKIQGVDSPLHF. The CDR3, as DNA: TGTGCCAGCAGCAAGATACAGGGTGTGGATTCACCCCTCCACTTT. The chain recombines TRBV5-6 with TRBJ1-6; D perhaps matches TRBD1 (6 bases). V was cut by 4 bases and J by 8 bases, with 16 bases left in between. Germline CDR1 is SGHDT and CDR2 is YYEEEE. The CDR3 runs 15 residues.

The genes are TRBV28 and TRBJ1-1; no clear D gene. V lost 2 bases and J 1 base, leaving 2 bases between the germline ends. Germline V gives CDR1 MDHEN, CDR2 SYDVKM. CDR3 length equals 12 residues. Here the CDR3 DNA reads TGTGCCAGCAGTTTACAGAACACTGAAGCTTTCTTT. Translation: CASSLQNTEAFF.

CDR3 region: CASSVPGQRLSGANVLTF. In nucleotides, the CDR3 is TGCGCCAGCAGTGTCCCGGGACAGCGTCTCTCTGGGGCCAACGTCCTGACTTTC. This chain uses TRBV10-1 with TRBJ2-6; TRBD1 agrees at 7 bases. The CDR3 is 18 amino acids. Germline V CDR1 and CDR2: WNHNN, SYGVQD (reference sequence). J was trimmed by 0 bases and V by 4 bases; bases with no gene match: 9.

V usage is TRBV7-8 and J usage is TRBJ1-2; a possible D gene is TRBD1 (5 bases). The CDR3 totals 13 residues. Germline CDR1 is SGHVS and CDR2 is FQNEAQ. V lost 5 bases to trimming and J lost 2 bases, with 9 bases between them. The CDR3, as DNA: TGTGCCAGCAGCCAGGACACCAACTATGGCTACACCTTC. It encodes CASSQDTNYGYTF.

This clone showed up just a few times. The chain couples TRBV6-2 or TRBV6-3 to TRBJ2-1; 9 bases align to TRBD2. CDR3 size: 15 residues. Germline CDR1 MNHEY, CDR2 SVGEGT. Losses at the gene ends were 5 bases for V and 10 bases for J; bases not matched to a gene: 12. CDR3 sequence (DNA): TGTGCCAGCAGTGCCCGGCTAGCGGGATCGGGGGAGCAGTTCTTC. This translates into CASSARLAGSGEQFF.

Turning to this clone: Other DNA sequences in the sample encode the same CDR3. V gene TRBV7-3 combines with J gene TRBJ2-7, with TRBD1 identical over 7 bases. CDR3 length: 14 residues. Germline values: CDR1 SGHTA, CDR2 FQGTGA. V shed 3 bases, J shed 2 bases, and the junction held 4 bases outside the gene matches. CDR3 protein: CASSLNRGPYEQYF. CDR3 DNA: TGTGCCAGCAGCTTGAACAGGGGCCCCTACGAGCAGTACTTC.

The genes are TRBV7-8 and TRBJ1-2, with TRBD1 matching 9 bases. V shed 1 base and J 6 bases; nucleotides not matched to a gene: 6. The CDR3 runs 15 residues. Germline loops: CDR1 SGHVS, CDR2 FQNEAQ. CDR3 region: CASSLGGTGWDGYTF. For the CDR3, the DNA is TGTGCCAGCAGCTTAGGCGGGACAGGGTGGGATGGCTACACCTTC. The entire variable domain, with the rest obtained from reference TRBV7-8 and TRBJ1-2, is as follows: GAGVSQSPRYKVAKRGQDVALRCDPISGHVSLFWYQQALGQGPEFLTYFQNEAQLDKSGLPSDRFFAERPEGSVSTLKIQRTQQEDSAVYLCASSLGGTGWDGYTFGSGTRLTVV.

V gene TRBV6-5 combines with J gene TRBJ2-5, with D hard to call. CDR1 and CDR2 (germline): MNHEY, SVGAGI. Trimming took off 8 bases at V and 1 base at J, with 11 bases between the two ends. The CDR3 length is 13 residues. The CDR3 loop reads CASEVAVQETQYF. The CDR3 nucleotides are TGTGCCAGCGAAGTCGCGGTCCAAGAGACCCAGTACTTC.

In this sample, this clone turned up once. Other DNA sequences in the same sample also yield this CDR3. The gene calls are TRBV6-5 and TRBJ1-4; TRBD1 aligns across 8 bases. The CDR3 has 14 residues. Germline assignment: CDR1 MNHEY and CDR2 SVGAGI. After removal of 4 bases from V and 4 bases from J, the junction contained 2 bases not matched to a gene. The CDR3 region is CASSFRGLNEKLFF. The CDR3 DNA follows: TGTGCCAGCAGTTTCAGGGGGCTTAATGAAAAACTGTTTTTT.